This T cell receptor (beta chain) appears in the sequencing data of a study of T cell responses to AZD1222 COVID-19 vaccine. A single count supports this clone. Assay used: immunoSEQ multiplex PCR; TCRdb lists only in-frame clones, some missing. The sample lists roughly 120,000 clones, around 94% seen once, with roughly 7.2% in the top ten. This clonotype was sampled from an adult in good health. The source material was peripheral blood, sampled on day 0 of AZD1222 vaccination.

The CDR3 region has the DNA TGTGCCAGCAGCTTGATAGGGGACGAGCAGTACTTC. The encoded protein is CASSLIGDEQYF. The chain employs TRBV5-5 and TRBJ2-7; tentative D call: TRBD1 (5 bases). The germline V and J ends were trimmed by 1 base and 5 bases, with 7 bases remaining between them. The germline CDR1 and CDR2 sequences are SGHKS and YYEKEE (reference sequence). This CDR3 comprises 12 residues.